The T cell receptor beta chain under discussion was sequenced for a study of blood T cell repertoires in COVID-19. For the study at large: The origin of the acute and convalescent COVID-19 samples was the United States, Italy and Spain. PBMCs, B-cell-depleted T cells, or T cells provided the cDNA or gDNA that made up the material.

Original analysis: By means of reference gene primer amplification, nucleated cell counts were estimated. The method was immunoSEQ multiplex PCR; TCRdb's version includes in-frame clones alone and lacks a portion of them. For V, J and clone size, that table is used; D and trimming come from the DNA. The sample carries about 140,000 clones, about 79% recorded once. About this clone: Within the sample, other DNA sequences also encode this same CDR3.

This clonotype originated in a woman older than 75 with active or convalescent COVID-19. Sequenced material: peripheral blood.

The DNA of the CDR3 is TGTGCCAGCAGTAAATACGGGGATAGTCAGCCCCAGCATTTT. Residues: CASSKYGDSQPQHF. The chain has TRBV27 and TRBJ1-5; D call uncertain. Trimming cost V 5 bases and J 6 bases, with 14 bases left between them. CDR1 is MNHEY, CDR2 SMNVEV, per germline (reference sequence). The CDR3 loop spans 14 amino acids.